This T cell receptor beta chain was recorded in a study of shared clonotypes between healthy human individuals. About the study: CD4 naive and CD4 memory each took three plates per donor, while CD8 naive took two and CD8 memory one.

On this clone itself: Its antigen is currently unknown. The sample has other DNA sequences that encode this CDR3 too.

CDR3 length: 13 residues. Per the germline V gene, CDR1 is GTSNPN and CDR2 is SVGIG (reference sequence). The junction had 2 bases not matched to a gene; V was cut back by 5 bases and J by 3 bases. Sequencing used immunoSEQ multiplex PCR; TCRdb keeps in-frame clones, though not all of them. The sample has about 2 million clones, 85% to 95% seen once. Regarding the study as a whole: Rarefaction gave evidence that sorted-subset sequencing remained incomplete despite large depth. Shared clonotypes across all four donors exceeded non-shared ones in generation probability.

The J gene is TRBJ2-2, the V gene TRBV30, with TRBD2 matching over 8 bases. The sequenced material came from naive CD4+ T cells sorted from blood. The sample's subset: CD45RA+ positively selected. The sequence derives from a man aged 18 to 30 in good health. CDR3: CAWRRGDTGELFF. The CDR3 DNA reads TGTGCCTGGCGGCGGGGGGACACCGGGGAGCTGTTTTTT.